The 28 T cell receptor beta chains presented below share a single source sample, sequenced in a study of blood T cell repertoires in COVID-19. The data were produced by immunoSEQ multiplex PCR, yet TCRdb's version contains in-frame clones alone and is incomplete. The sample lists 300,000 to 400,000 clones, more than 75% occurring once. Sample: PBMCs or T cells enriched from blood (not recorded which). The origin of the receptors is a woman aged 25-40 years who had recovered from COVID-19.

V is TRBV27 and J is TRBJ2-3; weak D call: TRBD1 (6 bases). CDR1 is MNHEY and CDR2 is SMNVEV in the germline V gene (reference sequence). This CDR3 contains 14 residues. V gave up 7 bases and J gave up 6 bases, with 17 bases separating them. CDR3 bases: TGTGCCAGCAACCAGGGCCGCAGGGGCGATACGCAGTATTTT. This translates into CASNQGRRGDTQYF.

The CDR3, as DNA: TGTGCCAGCTCACCTCTCACGGGCGGGGGCTTGTCCTACGAGCAGTACTTC. This codes for CASSPLTGGGLSYEQYF. The rearrangement uses TRBV18 and TRBJ2-7; TRBD2 is a possible D gene (7 bases). Germline CDR1 and CDR2: KGHSH and LQKENI. V shed 3 bases and J shed 1 base, with 19 bases lying between them. CDR3 length: 17 amino acids.

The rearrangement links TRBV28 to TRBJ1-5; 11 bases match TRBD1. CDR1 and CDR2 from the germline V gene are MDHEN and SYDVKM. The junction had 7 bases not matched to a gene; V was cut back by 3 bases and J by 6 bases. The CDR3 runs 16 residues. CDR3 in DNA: TGTGCCAGCAGTTTCCTCCGGGACAGGGGGACTCAGCCCCAGCATTTT. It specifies CASSFLRDRGTQPQHF.

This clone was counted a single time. As DNA, the CDR3 is TGCGCCAGCAGCCAAGAGGGCAGGGGTGGTTCACCCCTCCACTTT. Translated, it gives CASSQEGRGGSPLHF. The chain couples TRBV4-1 to TRBJ1-6; D perhaps matches TRBD1 (6 bases). The germline V gene has CDR1 MGHRA and CDR2 YSYEKL. This CDR3 spans 15 amino acids. The V end lost 0 bases, the J end lost 9 bases, and 12 bases lay between the germline ends.

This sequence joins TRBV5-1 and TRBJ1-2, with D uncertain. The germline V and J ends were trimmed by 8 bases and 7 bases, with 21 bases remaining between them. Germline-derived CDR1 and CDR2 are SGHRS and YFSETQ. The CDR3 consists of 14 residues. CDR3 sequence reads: CASAPETPRSGYTF. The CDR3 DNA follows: TGCGCCAGTGCCCCTGAGACTCCTCGCAGTGGCTACACCTTC.

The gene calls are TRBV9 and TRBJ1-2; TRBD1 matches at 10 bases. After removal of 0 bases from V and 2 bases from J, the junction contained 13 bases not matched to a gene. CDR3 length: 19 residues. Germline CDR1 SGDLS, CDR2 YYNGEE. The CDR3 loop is CASSVDPKTGGSPNYGYTF. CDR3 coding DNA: TGTGCCAGCAGCGTAGATCCGAAGACAGGGGGCAGCCCCAACTATGGCTACACCTTC.

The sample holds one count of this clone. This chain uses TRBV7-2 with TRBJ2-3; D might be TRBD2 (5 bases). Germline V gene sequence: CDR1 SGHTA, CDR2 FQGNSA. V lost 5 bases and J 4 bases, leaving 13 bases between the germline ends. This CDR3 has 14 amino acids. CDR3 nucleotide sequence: TGTGCCAGCAGCCTAACTAGAAAGGCAGATACGCAGTATTTT. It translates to CASSLTRKADTQYF.

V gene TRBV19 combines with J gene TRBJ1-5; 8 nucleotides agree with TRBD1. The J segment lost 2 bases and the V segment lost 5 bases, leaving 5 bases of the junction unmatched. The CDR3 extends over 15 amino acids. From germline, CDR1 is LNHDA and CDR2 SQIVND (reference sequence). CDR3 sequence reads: CASSVDRVGNQPQHF. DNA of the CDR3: TGTGCCAGTAGTGTGGACAGGGTAGGCAATCAGCCCCAGCATTTT.

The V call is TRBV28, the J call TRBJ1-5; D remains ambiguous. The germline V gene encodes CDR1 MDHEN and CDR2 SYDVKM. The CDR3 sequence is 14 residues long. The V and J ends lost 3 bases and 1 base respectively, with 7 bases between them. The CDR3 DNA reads TGTGCCAGCAGTTTGGCAGGAAGCAATCAGCCCCAGCATTTT. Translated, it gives CASSLAGSNQPQHF.

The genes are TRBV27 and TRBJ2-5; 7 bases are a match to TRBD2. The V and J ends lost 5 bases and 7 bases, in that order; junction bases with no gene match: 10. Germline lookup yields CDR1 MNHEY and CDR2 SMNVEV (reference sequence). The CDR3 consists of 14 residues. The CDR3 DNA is TGTGCCAGCAGTCCGACCCGGGGGGAGGGGACCCAGTACTTC. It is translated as CASSPTRGEGTQYF.

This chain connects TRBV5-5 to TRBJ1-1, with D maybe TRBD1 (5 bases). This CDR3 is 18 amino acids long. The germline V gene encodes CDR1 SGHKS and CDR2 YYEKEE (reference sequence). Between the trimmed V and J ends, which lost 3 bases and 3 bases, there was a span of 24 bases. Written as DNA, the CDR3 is TGTGCCAGCAGCTCCTATCTTCAACAGGAGAACTTGGACACTGAAGCTTTCTTT. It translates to CASSSYLQQENLDTEAFF.

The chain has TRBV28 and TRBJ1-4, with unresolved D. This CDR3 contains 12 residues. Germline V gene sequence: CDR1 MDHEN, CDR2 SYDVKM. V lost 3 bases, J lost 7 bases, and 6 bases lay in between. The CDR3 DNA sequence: TGTGCCAGCAGTTTTGCGGCTGAAAAACTGTTTTTT. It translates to CASSFAAEKLFF.

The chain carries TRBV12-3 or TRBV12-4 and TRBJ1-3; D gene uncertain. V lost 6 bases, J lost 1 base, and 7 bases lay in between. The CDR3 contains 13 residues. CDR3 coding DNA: TGTGCCAGCAGGGGAGGTTCTGGAAACACCATATATTTT. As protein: CASRGGSGNTIYF.

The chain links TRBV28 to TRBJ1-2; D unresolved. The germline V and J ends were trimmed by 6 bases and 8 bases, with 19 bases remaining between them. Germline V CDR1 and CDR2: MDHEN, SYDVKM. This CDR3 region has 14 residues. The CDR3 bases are TGTGCCAGCAGCCTCCGTGGGCGACGTTTCGGCTACACCTTC. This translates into CASSLRGRRFGYTF.

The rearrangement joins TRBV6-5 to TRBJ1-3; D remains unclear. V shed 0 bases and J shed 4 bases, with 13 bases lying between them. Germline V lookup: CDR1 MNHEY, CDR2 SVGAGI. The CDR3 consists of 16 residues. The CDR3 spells CASSYSSRWAGNTIYF. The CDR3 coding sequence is TGTGCCAGCAGTTACTCGAGTCGTTGGGCGGGAAACACCATATATTTT.

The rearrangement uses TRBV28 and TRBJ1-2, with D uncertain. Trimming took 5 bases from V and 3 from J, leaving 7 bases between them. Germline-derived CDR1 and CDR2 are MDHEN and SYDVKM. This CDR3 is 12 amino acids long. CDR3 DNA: TGTGCCAGCAGTCCGAACTACTATGGCTACACCTTC. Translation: CASSPNYYGYTF.

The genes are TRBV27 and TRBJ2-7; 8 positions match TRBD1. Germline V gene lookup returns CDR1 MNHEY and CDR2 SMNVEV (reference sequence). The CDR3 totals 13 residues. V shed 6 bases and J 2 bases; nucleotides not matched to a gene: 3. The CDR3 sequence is CASRRTGTYEQYF. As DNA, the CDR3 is TGTGCCAGCAGGCGGACAGGGACCTACGAGCAGTACTTC.

For the CDR3, the DNA is TGTGCCAGCAGTTACCGACAGTCCTACGAGCAGTACTTC. This translates into CASSYRQSYEQYF. The V call is TRBV6-5, the J call TRBJ2-7; D is possibly TRBD1 (5 bases). V was trimmed by 2 bases and J by 1 base, leaving 6 bases between them. Germline lookup yields CDR1 MNHEY and CDR2 SVGAGI. The CDR3 is 13 residues long.

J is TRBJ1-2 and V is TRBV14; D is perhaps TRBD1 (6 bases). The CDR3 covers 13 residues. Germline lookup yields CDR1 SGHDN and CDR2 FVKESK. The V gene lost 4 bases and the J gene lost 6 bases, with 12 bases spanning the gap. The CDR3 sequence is CASSPSQGHGYTF. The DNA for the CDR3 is TGTGCCAGCAGCCCCAGTCAGGGGCATGGCTACACCTTC. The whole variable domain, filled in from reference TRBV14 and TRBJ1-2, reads EAGVTQFPSHSVIEKGQTVTLRCDPISGHDNLYWYRRVMGKEIKFLLHFVKESKQDESGMPNNRFLAERTGGTYSTLKVQPAELEDSGVYFCASSPSQGHGYTFGSGTRLTVV.

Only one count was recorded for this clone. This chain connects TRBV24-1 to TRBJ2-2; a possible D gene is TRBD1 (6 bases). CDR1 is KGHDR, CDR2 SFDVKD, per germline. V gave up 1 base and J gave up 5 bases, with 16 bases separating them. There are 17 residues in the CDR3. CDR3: CATSDLGGRGKTGELFF. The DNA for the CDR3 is TGTGCCACCAGTGATTTAGGCGGCAGGGGAAAAACCGGGGAGCTGTTTTTT.

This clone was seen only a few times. Here the CDR3 reads CASSLTGTGFDEQYF. The CDR3 coding sequence is TGTGCCAGCAGCCTTACCGGGACAGGGTTTGACGAGCAGTACTTC. The J gene is TRBJ2-7, the V gene TRBV3-1 (or the pseudogene TRBV3-2); TRBD1 matches at 9 bases. The CDR3 sequence is 15 residues long. The V gene end was trimmed by 4 bases and the J gene end by 5 bases; junction bases not matched to a gene: 9. From germline, CDR1 is LGHDT and CDR2 YNNKEL (reference sequence).

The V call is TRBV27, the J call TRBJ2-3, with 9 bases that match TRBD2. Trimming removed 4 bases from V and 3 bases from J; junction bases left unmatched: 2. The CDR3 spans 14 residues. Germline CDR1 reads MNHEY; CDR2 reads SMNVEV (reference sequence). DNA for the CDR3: TGTGCCAGCAGTTCAGGACTAGCGACAGATACGCAGTATTTT. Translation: CASSSGLATDTQYF.

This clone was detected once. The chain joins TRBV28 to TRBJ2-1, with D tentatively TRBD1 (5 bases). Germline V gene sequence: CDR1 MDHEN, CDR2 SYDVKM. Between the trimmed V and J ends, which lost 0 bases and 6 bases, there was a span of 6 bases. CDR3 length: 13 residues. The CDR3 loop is CASSLWQGNEQFF. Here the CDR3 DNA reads TGTGCCAGCAGTTTATGGCAGGGCAATGAGCAGTTCTTC.

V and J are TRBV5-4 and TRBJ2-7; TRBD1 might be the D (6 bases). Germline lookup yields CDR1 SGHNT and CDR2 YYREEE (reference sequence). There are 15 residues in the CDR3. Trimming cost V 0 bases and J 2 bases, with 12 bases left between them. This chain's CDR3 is CASSLDRQGTYEQYF. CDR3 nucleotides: TGTGCCAGCAGCTTGGATCGGCAGGGGACCTACGAGCAGTACTTC.

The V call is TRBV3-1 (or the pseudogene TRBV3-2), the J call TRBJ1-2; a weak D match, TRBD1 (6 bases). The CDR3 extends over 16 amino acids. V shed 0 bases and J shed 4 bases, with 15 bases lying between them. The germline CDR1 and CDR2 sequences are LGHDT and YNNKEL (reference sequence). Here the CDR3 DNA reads TGTGCCAGCAGCCAAGATAGGCCAGGGGACCCCTATGGCTACACCTTC. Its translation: CASSQDRPGDPYGYTF.

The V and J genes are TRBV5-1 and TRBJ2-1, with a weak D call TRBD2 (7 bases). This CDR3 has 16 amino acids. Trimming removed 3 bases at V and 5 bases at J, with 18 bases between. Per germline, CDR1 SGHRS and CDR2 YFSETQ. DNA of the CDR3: TGCGCCAGCAGCTGGGGGGGCGCGGGAAGAGACAATGAGCAGTTCTTC. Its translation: CASSWGGAGRDNEQFF.

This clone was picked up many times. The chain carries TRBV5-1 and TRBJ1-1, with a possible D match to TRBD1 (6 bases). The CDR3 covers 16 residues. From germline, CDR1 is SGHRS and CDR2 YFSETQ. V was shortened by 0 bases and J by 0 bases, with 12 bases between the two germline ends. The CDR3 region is CASSLGSGTMNTEAFF. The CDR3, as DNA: TGCGCCAGCAGCTTGGGATCCGGGACAATGAACACTGAAGCTTTCTTT. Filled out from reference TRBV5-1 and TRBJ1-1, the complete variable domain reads KAGVTQTPRYLIKTRGQQVTLSCSPISGHRSVSWYQQTPGQGLQFLFEYFSETQRNKGNFPGRFSGRQFSNSRSEMNVSTLELGDSALYLCASSLGSGTMNTEAFFGQGTRLTVV.

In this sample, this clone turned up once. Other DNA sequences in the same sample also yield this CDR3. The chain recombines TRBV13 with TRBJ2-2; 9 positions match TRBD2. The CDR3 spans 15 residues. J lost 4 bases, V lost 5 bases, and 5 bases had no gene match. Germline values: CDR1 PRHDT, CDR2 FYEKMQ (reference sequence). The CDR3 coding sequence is TGTGCCAGCAGCCTGGGACTAGCCGGCACCGGGGAGCTGTTTTTT. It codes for CASSLGLAGTGELFF.